This is a list of T cell receptor beta chains from one sample in a study of early T cells in non-severe SARS-CoV-2 infection. TCRdb reprocessed the 5' RACE reads with MiXCR, giving one entry per CDR3 protein. The sample has about 48,000 distinct CDR3 sequences; about 9.2% are singletons. Sample: whole blood. The receptors stem from an adult who was a healthcare worker with PCR-confirmed SARS-CoV-2 infection or an uninfected control (not recorded which). The CDR3 runs from the conserved cysteine through the conserved F or W. The D gene is left open where the match is weak.

J: TRBJ1-2
V: TRBV30
D: .
CDR3: CAWSGGLQYGYTF

J: TRBJ1-5
V: TRBV6-1
D: .
CDR3: CASSIREYSNQPQHF

J: TRBJ2-7
V: TRBV29-1
D: .
CDR3: CSVGGSEQYF

J: TRBJ2-4
V: TRBV7-9
D: .
CDR3: CASSLYSIQYF

J: TRBJ1-2
V: TRBV2
D: TRBD1
CDR3: CATNRGPYGYTF

J: TRBJ2-3
V: TRBV29-1
D: .
CDR3: CSVAGGASTDTQYF

J: TRBJ2-3
V: TRBV30
D: .
CDR3: CACNMAYPDTQYF

J: TRBJ1-1
V: TRBV3-1
D: .
CDR3: CASSKDRASGITEAFF

J: TRBJ1-2
V: TRBV2
D: .
CDR3: CASRQGRYGYTF

J: TRBJ2-1
V: TRBV2
D: TRBD1
CDR3: CASRSGTGGYNEQFF

J: TRBJ1-6
V: TRBV20-1
D: .
CDR3: CSASPLQSGSPLHF

J: TRBJ2-6
V: TRBV20-1
D: TRBD2
CDR3: CSAVPGLGAGANVLTF

J: TRBJ2-7
V: TRBV7-2
D: .
CDR3: CASSRPRDFHYEQYF

J: TRBJ2-7
V: TRBV29-1
D: .
CDR3: CSGRDSYEQYF

J: TRBJ2-1
V: TRBV5-1
D: TRBD2
CDR3: CASSLPLTSGRNEQFF

J: TRBJ2-1
V: TRBV27
D: .
CDR3: CASSNHRRYDEQFF

J: TRBJ1-2
V: TRBV2
D: .
CDR3: CASSVSRYGYTF

J: TRBJ1-1
V: TRBV29-1
D: TRBD1
CDR3: CSVVTGTGGTEAFF

J: TRBJ1-3
V: TRBV29-1
D: .
CDR3: CSVSYSGNTIYF

J: TRBJ2-3
V: TRBV5-6
D: TRBD1
CDR3: CASTRTGRKTDTQYF

J: TRBJ2-7
V: TRBV10-3
D: TRBD1
CDR3: CATQGSYEQYF

J: TRBJ1-1
V: TRBV24-1
D: TRBD1
CDR3: CATSDPTRQGGTEAFF

J: TRBJ2-7
V: TRBV28
D: .
CDR3: CASSLSGQISYEQYF

J: TRBJ2-1
V: TRBV10-3
D: TRBD1
CDR3: CAISDTTGPEQFF

J: TRBJ2-3
V: TRBV20-1
D: .
CDR3: CSARRSAGSTDTQYF

J: TRBJ2-3
V: TRBV28
D: TRBD2
CDR3: CAIFPLAGGTDTQYF